What follows is one TCR beta chain and its context. With V trimmed by 3 bases and J by 3 bases, 4 bases remained unmatched. The germline CDR1 and CDR2 sequences are SGHDT and YYEEEE. The CDR3 length is 15 residues. The table came from immunoSEQ multiplex PCR; TCRdb's copy has only in-frame clones and leaves some out. The sample records about 130,000 clones, around 97% being singletons. This specimen comes from a study of T cell changes during pregnancy in multiple sclerosis. Source: peripheral blood, taken after pregnancy. The gene calls are TRBV5-6 and TRBJ2-5, with TRBD2 matching 11 bases. The sequence was obtained from a female donor with multiple sclerosis, enrolled in a pregnancy study. The CDR3: CASSSGTSGKETQYF. For the CDR3, the DNA is TGTGCCAGCAGCTCCGGGACTAGCGGTAAAGAGACCCAGTACTTC.